This T cell receptor beta chain was documented in a study of blood T cell repertoires in COVID-19. Only in-frame clones appear in the TCRdb table, and some are missing; sequencing was by immunoSEQ multiplex PCR. Of some 150,000 clones listed, 75% to 85% were seen once; the top ten hold about 4.3%. The CDR3 extends over 22 amino acids. The sample taken for sequencing was peripheral blood. This clonotype was sampled from a woman over 75 with acute or convalescent COVID-19. The chain joins TRBV21-1 to TRBJ2-3; the D call TRBD1 from the table was never checked on the DNA. TRBV21-1 constitutes a pseudogene. CDR3 nucleotide sequence: TGTGCCAGCAGCAAAGCCAGGGACAGGGACTCTAGCGGATTCTCTAGCACAGATACGCAGTATTTT. Amino acids: CASSKARDRDSSGFSSTDTQYF.